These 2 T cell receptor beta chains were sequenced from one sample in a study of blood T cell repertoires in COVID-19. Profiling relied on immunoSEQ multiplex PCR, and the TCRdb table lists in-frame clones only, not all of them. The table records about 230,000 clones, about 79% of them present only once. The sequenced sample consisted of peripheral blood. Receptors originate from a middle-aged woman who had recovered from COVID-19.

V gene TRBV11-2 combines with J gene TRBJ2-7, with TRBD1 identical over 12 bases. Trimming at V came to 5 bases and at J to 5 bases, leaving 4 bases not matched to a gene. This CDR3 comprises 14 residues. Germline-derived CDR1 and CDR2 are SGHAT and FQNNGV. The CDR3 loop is CASSAGTGGDEQYF. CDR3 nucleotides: TGTGCCAGCAGCGCCGGGACAGGGGGCGACGAGCAGTACTTC.

CDR3 sequence: CASSLVATYEQYF. CDR3 sequence (DNA): TGTGCCAGCAGTTTAGTGGCCACCTACGAGCAGTACTTC. The chain has TRBV12-3 or TRBV12-4 and TRBJ2-7; D is undetermined. Trimming stripped 1 base from V and 2 bases from J, with 6 bases between. CDR3 length equals 13 residues.